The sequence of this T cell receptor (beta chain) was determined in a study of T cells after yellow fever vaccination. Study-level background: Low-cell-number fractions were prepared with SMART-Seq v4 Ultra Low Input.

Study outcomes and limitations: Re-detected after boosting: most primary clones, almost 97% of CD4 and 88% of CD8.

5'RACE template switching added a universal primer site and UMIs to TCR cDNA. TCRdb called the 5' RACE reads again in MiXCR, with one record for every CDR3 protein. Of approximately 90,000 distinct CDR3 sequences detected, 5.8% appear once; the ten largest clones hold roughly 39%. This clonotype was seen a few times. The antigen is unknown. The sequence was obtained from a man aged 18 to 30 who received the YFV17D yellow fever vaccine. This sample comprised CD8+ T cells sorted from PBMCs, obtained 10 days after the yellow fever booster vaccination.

CDR3 residues: CASSLIRGEAFF. The CDR3 DNA is TGTGCCAGCAGCTTGATTCGGGGTGAAGCTTTCTTT. The V gene is TRBV7-6, the J gene TRBJ1-1; D gene uncertain. The CDR3 is 12 amino acids. Trimming cost V 3 bases and J 7 bases, with 9 bases left between them. From germline, CDR1 is SGHVS and CDR2 FNYEAQ.